The entry below gives a single T cell receptor beta chain sequence along with its context. Its antigen is undetermined. An end of the junction does not agree with germline; a read error may underlie this. The sample belongs to a study of response to subunit inactivated influenza vaccine. TCRdb reprocessed the RT-PCR reads with MiXCR, giving one entry per CDR3 protein. Of fewer than 800,000 distinct CDR3 sequences in the sample, roughly 14% were seen once. Study-level findings and limits: The authors offered the suggestion that each seasonal influenza vaccination recruits few new T cells.

The material was PBMCs from blood, obtained about 12 days after vaccination. The receptor was isolated from a man aged 50-60 years who received an inactivated influenza vaccine.

The CDR3 DNA follows: TGCGCCAGCAGCGGACTAGCGGGAGGTTCGGACGAGCAATACTTC. Residues: CASSGLAGGSDEQYF. The V gene is TRBV5-1, the J gene TRBJ2-7; 14 nucleotides line up with TRBD2. CDR3 length: 15 amino acids. Germline V gene data show CDR1 as SGHRS and CDR2 as YFSETQ.